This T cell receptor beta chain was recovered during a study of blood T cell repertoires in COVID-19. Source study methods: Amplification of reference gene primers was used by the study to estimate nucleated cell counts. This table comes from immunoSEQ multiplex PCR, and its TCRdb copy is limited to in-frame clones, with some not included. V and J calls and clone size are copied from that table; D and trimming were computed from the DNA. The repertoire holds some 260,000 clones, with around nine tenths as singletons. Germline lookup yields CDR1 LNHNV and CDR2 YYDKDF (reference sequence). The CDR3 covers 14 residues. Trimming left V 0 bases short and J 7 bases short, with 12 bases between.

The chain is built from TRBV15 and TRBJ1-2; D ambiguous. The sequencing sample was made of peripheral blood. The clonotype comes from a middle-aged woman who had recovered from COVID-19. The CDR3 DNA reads TGTGCCACCAGCAGAGATAGAGGCCGTGGTGGCTACACCTTC. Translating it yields CATSRDRGRGGYTF.